This TCR beta chain was retrieved from a study of cytomegalovirus exposure and HLA in healthy donors. The junction had 10 bases not matched to a gene; V was cut back by 1 base and J by 5 bases. CDR3 length: 16 residues. The germline V gene encodes CDR1 LGHNA and CDR2 YSLEER. General observations from the study: The TCR clusters that emerged in the first cohort tended, a later analysis found, to co-occur in the approximately 130 validation repertoires. Whilst most TCR sequences proved rare, a subset of public TCRs occurred across many donors.

Clones were read by immunoSEQ multiplex PCR, and TCRdb kept only the in-frame ones, dropping some. The sample carries 150,000 to 200,000 clones, 80% to 85% recorded once. Points on this clone: Its specificity is unknown.

V usage is TRBV4-3 and J usage is TRBJ1-1; 7 nucleotides align to TRBD1. The clonotype comes from a man aged 30-40 years in good health and CMV-seropositive. Specimen: PBMCs. CDR3 nucleotides: TGCGCCAGCAGCCAAGTGTTAGGGGGCGCAGGAACTGAAGCTTTCTTT. As protein: CASSQVLGGAGTEAFF.